These T cell receptor beta chains were read from a single sample in a study of cytomegalovirus exposure and HLA in healthy donors. Profiling relied on immunoSEQ multiplex PCR, and the TCRdb table lists in-frame clones only, not all of them. This specimen shows roughly 50,000 clones; the ten leading clones hold less than 2.5%. The specimen sequenced was PBMCs. These receptors all come from a woman aged 40 to 50 in good health and CMV-seronegative. Both conserved end residues are part of each CDR3. A D gene is named only where the DNA matches it firmly.

CDR3nt: TGCGCCAGCAGCCAAGATGCCTACACAGATACGCAGTATTTT
CDR3aa: CASSQDAYTDTQYF
j_gene: TRBJ2-3
d_gene: NA
v_gene: TRBV4-1

CDR3nt: TGTGCCAGCAGCTTGGGGACTAGCGGGAGATACAATGAGCAGTTCTTC
CDR3aa: CASSLGTSGRYNEQFF
j_gene: TRBJ2-1
d_gene: TRBD2
v_gene: TRBV5-4

CDR3nt: TGTGCCAGCAGTTTTAGAGGGGACACGAATACGCAGTATTTT
CDR3aa: CASSFRGDTNTQYF
j_gene: TRBJ2-3
d_gene: NA
v_gene: TRBV6-5

CDR3nt: TGTGCCATCAGTCGACAGGACGATCAGCCCCAGCATTTT
CDR3aa: CAISRQDDQPQHF
j_gene: TRBJ1-5
d_gene: NA
v_gene: TRBV10-3

CDR3nt: TGTGCCAGCTCAGTGGGACAGGGGGCGAATGAGCAGTTCTTC
CDR3aa: CASSVGQGANEQFF
j_gene: TRBJ2-1
d_gene: TRBD1
v_gene: TRBV18

CDR3nt: TGTGCCAGCAGTTACAATCAGGGAAGAGCCTACGAGCAGTACTTC
CDR3aa: CASSYNQGRAYEQYF
j_gene: TRBJ2-7
d_gene: NA
v_gene: TRBV6-5

CDR3nt: TGTGCCACCAGCAGAGAATCGGGTAGGGACAGGCCCTACCAGCCCCAGCATTTT
CDR3aa: CATSRESGRDRPYQPQHF
j_gene: TRBJ1-5
d_gene: TRBD1
v_gene: TRBV15

CDR3nt: TGTGCCAGCAGCCCCTCCCTGAGCGGCGAGCAGTACTTC
CDR3aa: CASSPSLSGEQYF
j_gene: TRBJ2-7
d_gene: NA
v_gene: TRBV7-3

CDR3nt: TGCGCCAGCAGCCAACAACAGGGTAACTATGGCTACACCTTC
CDR3aa: CASSQQQGNYGYTF
j_gene: TRBJ1-2
d_gene: NA
v_gene: TRBV4-3

CDR3nt: TGTGCCAGTAGTATGGGGAGTGGAATGAGGGTCTACGAGCAGTACTTC
CDR3aa: CASSMGSGMRVYEQYF
j_gene: TRBJ2-7
d_gene: NA
v_gene: TRBV19

CDR3nt: TGTGCCAGCAGCCAGGACAGGGGGAGAACCGGATCACCCCTCCACTTT
CDR3aa: CASSQDRGRTGSPLHF
j_gene: TRBJ1-6
d_gene: TRBD1
v_gene: TRBV5-4

CDR3nt: TGCGCCAGCAGCACTGGGGACAGGGGAGGTGAAAAACTGTTTTTT
CDR3aa: CASSTGDRGGEKLFF
j_gene: TRBJ1-4
d_gene: TRBD1
v_gene: TRBV5-1

CDR3nt: TGTGCCAGCAGGGATGGAGGGGCTGGCTATGGCTACACCTTC
CDR3aa: CASRDGGAGYGYTF
j_gene: TRBJ1-2
d_gene: NA
v_gene: TRBV6-1

CDR3nt: TGTGCCAGCAGTTACTCGAGGCTTCTGAGGGCAGATACGCAGTATTTT
CDR3aa: CASSYSRLLRADTQYF
j_gene: TRBJ2-3
d_gene: NA
v_gene: TRBV6-5

CDR3nt: TGTGCCACCAGCAGAGATCTTGGACAGTCTCAGCACCAGCATTTT
CDR3aa: CATSRDLGQSQHQHF
j_gene: TRBJ1-5
d_gene: NA
v_gene: TRBV15

CDR3nt: TGTGCCAGCAGCCAAGAACTGAGCGGGAGCGCCTACGAGCAGTACTTC
CDR3aa: CASSQELSGSAYEQYF
j_gene: TRBJ2-7
d_gene: TRBD2
v_gene: TRBV4-2

CDR3nt: TGCAGCGTTTACCGACAGGGGGCGCATGACTATGGCTACACCTTC
CDR3aa: CSVYRQGAHDYGYTF
j_gene: TRBJ1-2
d_gene: TRBD1
v_gene: TRBV29-1

CDR3nt: TGTGCCAGCAGCCGTGAGGGTAGGGGGTGGAACTATGGCTACACCTTC
CDR3aa: CASSREGRGWNYGYTF
j_gene: TRBJ1-2
d_gene: NA
v_gene: TRBV4-2

CDR3nt: TGTGCCTGGAGTACTAGCGGGACCCTGGGGCAGTACTTC
CDR3aa: CAWSTSGTLGQYF
j_gene: TRBJ2-7
d_gene: TRBD2
v_gene: TRBV30

CDR3nt: TGCGCCAGCAGCCGGGACAGGGAGACACGGAACACTGAAGCTTTCTTT
CDR3aa: CASSRDRETRNTEAFF
j_gene: TRBJ1-1
d_gene: TRBD1
v_gene: TRBV4-3

CDR3nt: TGTGCCAGCAGTGAAAATGGAGGACGACCGTTCGGCTACACCTTC
CDR3aa: CASSENGGRPFGYTF
j_gene: TRBJ1-2
d_gene: NA
v_gene: TRBV6-1

CDR3nt: TGCAGTGCTAGAGCCTCCCGGACCCAGTACTTC
CDR3aa: CSARASRTQYF
j_gene: TRBJ2-5
d_gene: NA
v_gene: TRBV20-1

CDR3nt: TGTGCCAGCAGTGAAGTAGGGCCAGGGGACCAGCCCCAGCATTTT
CDR3aa: CASSEVGPGDQPQHF
j_gene: TRBJ1-5
d_gene: NA
v_gene: TRBV6-1

CDR3nt: TGTGCCAGCAGCTTTTACGTGTCCTTGAGCACTGAAGCTTTCTTT
CDR3aa: CASSFYVSLSTEAFF
j_gene: TRBJ1-1
d_gene: NA
v_gene: TRBV13

CDR3nt: TGCGCCAGCAGCCAGAATATCTACGGGACTAGGGGGGGGAACAATGAGCAGTTCTTC
CDR3aa: CASSQNIYGTRGGNNEQFF
j_gene: TRBJ2-1
d_gene: TRBD2
v_gene: TRBV4-1

CDR3nt: TGCGCCAGCAGCTTGGTAGACCCGGGGAACACTGAAGCTTTCTTT
CDR3aa: CASSLVDPGNTEAFF
j_gene: TRBJ1-1
d_gene: NA
v_gene: TRBV5-1

CDR3nt: TGCGCCAGCAGCCAATTCGGACAGGGTGTGAACACCGGGGAGCTGTTTTTT
CDR3aa: CASSQFGQGVNTGELFF
j_gene: TRBJ2-2
d_gene: TRBD1
v_gene: TRBV4-3

CDR3nt: TGTGCCAGCTCACCATTCGACAGGGCTAACACTGAAGCTTTCTTT
CDR3aa: CASSPFDRANTEAFF
j_gene: TRBJ1-1
d_gene: TRBD1
v_gene: TRBV18

CDR3nt: TGCGCCAGCACCCGGGAGTACCCTCACGACGAGCAGTACTTC
CDR3aa: CASTREYPHDEQYF
j_gene: TRBJ2-7
d_gene: NA
v_gene: TRBV5-1

CDR3nt: TGTGCCAGCAGCCTATCCCCGGGGGGCGGAGAGACCCAGTACTTC
CDR3aa: CASSLSPGGGETQYF
j_gene: TRBJ2-5
d_gene: NA
v_gene: TRBV7-9

CDR3nt: TGTGCCAGAAGCCTCAGGGACAGGGGATCTCCGCAAGAGACCCAGTACTTC
CDR3aa: CARSLRDRGSPQETQYF
j_gene: TRBJ2-5
d_gene: TRBD1
v_gene: TRBV5-3